Each of the 29 T cell receptor beta chains below was sequenced from the same sample in a study of CD8 T cells in Susac syndrome. RNA, at about 0.45 to 1 ug, was reverse transcribed with random hexamers. TCRdb reprocessed the immunoSEQ multiplex PCR reads with MiXCR, giving one entry per CDR3 protein. The data contain 56,000 or so distinct CDR3 sequences, 95% of them singletons. The specimen sequenced was CD8+ T cells from PBMCs. The receptors come from a human donor with Susac syndrome.

This chain connects TRBV12-5 to TRBJ2-7; the match to TRBD2 covers 7 bases. The germline V gene encodes CDR1 LGHNT and CDR2 FRNRAP. The CDR3 extends over 14 amino acids. V was clipped by 6 bases and J by 6 bases; unmatched bases: 11. DNA of the CDR3: TGTGCTAGTGGCCCTGGGAGGGGTGTATCCGAGCAGTACTTC. This sequence encodes CASGPGRGVSEQYF. Filled out from reference TRBV12-5 and TRBJ2-7, the complete variable domain reads DARVTQTPRHKVTEMGQEVTMRCQPILGHNTVFWYRQTMMQGLELLAYFRNRAPLDDSGMPKDRFSAEMPDATLATLKIQPSEPRDSAVYFCASGPGRGVSEQYFGPGTRLTVT.

This chain uses TRBV3-1 with TRBJ1-2, with a tentative D call TRBD1 (5 bases). V was cut by 4 bases and J by 6 bases, with 12 bases left in between. This CDR3 region has 13 residues. Germline CDR1 and CDR2: LGHDT and YNNKEL (reference sequence). Here the CDR3 reads CASSPGRAHGYTF. CDR3 nucleotide sequence: TGTGCCAGCAGCCCGGGCAGGGCTCATGGCTACACCTTC. Combining the CDR3 with reference TRBV3-1 and TRBJ1-2 gives the whole variable domain DTAVSQTPKYLVTQMGNDKSIKCEQNLGHDTMYWYKQDSKKFLKIMFSYNNKELIINETVPNRFSPKSPDKAHLNLHINSLELGDSAVYFCASSPGRAHGYTFGSGTRLTVV.

This clonotype was recorded only once. The chain couples TRBV30 to TRBJ2-7; 9 bases match TRBD1. The CDR3 has 13 amino acids. V shed 8 bases and J 6 bases; nucleotides not matched to a gene: 11. The germline V gene has CDR1 GTSNPN and CDR2 SVGIG (reference sequence). DNA of the CDR3: TGTGCCAGCCGCCGGGACAGGGTTCGCGAGCAGTACTTC. Protein: CASRRDRVREQYF.

This clonotype was picked up one time. The J gene is TRBJ1-1, the V gene TRBV4-3; possible D gene TRBD1, 5 bases. The CDR3 spans 14 residues. The V end lost 4 bases, the J end lost 2 bases, and 11 bases lay between the germline ends. Per the germline V gene, CDR1 is LGHNA and CDR2 is YSLEER. This CDR3 reads CASSRWGRNTEAFF. CDR3 DNA sequence: TGCGCCAGCAGCCGATGGGGCAGAAACACTGAAGCTTTCTTT.

The rearrangement joins TRBV12-3 or TRBV12-4 to TRBJ2-5; perhaps TRBD2 as D (7 bases). The V gene lost 6 bases and the J gene lost 9 bases, with 11 bases spanning the gap. The CDR3 sequence is 11 residues long. The DNA for the CDR3 is TGTGCCAGCAGCCCCGGGGGGCCCCAGTACTTC. Its translation is CASSPGGPQYF.

The chain carries TRBV28 and TRBJ2-7; 9 bases map to TRBD1. Per the germline V gene, CDR1 is MDHEN and CDR2 is SYDVKM. Trimming at V came to 2 bases and at J to 3 bases, leaving 8 bases not matched to a gene. This CDR3 contains 16 residues. The CDR3 loop reads CASSLGPRDRVYEQYF. CDR3 sequence (DNA): TGTGCCAGCAGTTTAGGACCCCGGGACAGGGTCTACGAGCAGTACTTC.

The chain recombines TRBV29-1 with TRBJ2-3; D is uncertain. The V gene's germline CDR1 is SQVTM and CDR2 ANQGSEA. The CDR3 loop spans 11 amino acids. V lost 6 bases, J lost 0 bases, and 4 bases lay in between. The CDR3 sequence: CSVDSTDTQYF. In DNA form, the CDR3 reads TGCAGCGTGGATAGCACAGATACGCAGTATTTT.

CDR3 DNA sequence: TGTGCCAGCAGCTCTACCGGACGGCTTGACACTGAAGCTTTCTTT. Its protein is CASSSTGRLDTEAFF. The chain couples TRBV11-2 to TRBJ1-1; D unclear. This CDR3 contains 15 residues. V was shortened by 4 bases and J by 3 bases, with 15 bases between the two germline ends. Per the germline V gene, CDR1 is SGHAT and CDR2 is FQNNGV. The full variable domain, in which reference TRBV11-2 and TRBJ1-1 provide the parts outside the CDR3, is EAGVAQSPRYKIIEKRQSVAFWCNPISGHATLYWYQQILGQGPKLLIQFQNNGVVDDSQLPKDRFSAERLKGVDSTLKIQPAKLEDSAVYLCASSSTGRLDTEAFFGQGTRLTVV.

V usage is TRBV30 and J usage is TRBJ2-4; the match to TRBD1 covers 7 bases. Germline CDR1 is GTSNPN and CDR2 is SVGIG (reference sequence). The V gene end was trimmed by 0 bases and the J gene end by 0 bases; junction bases not matched to a gene: 8. The CDR3 is made up of 17 amino acids. The DNA of the CDR3 is TGTGCCTGGAGTGTAAAGACAGGGAGCCTAGCCAAAAACATTCAGTACTTC. Residues: CAWSVKTGSLAKNIQYF. Drawing the rest from reference TRBV30 and TRBJ2-4, the complete variable domain is SQTIHQWPATLVQPVGSPLSLECTVEGTSNPNLYWYRQAAGRGLQLLFYSVGIGQISSEVPQNLSASRPQDRQFILSSKKLLLSDSGFYLCAWSVKTGSLAKNIQYFGAGTRLSVL.

The J gene is TRBJ2-2, the V gene TRBV2; 8 bases match TRBD1. CDR3 length: 13 amino acids. V lost 8 bases, J lost 4 bases, and 3 bases stayed unmatched. Germline CDR1 and CDR2: SNHLY and FYNNEI. In nucleotides, the CDR3 is TGTGCCAGCTGGACAGGGTTCACCGGGGAGCTGTTTTTT. It specifies CASWTGFTGELFF.

The CDR3 DNA sequence: TGTGCCAGCAGTTACTCTTTGTCCGGGACAGGGTCCTACGAGCAGTACTTC. It yields the protein CASSYSLSGTGSYEQYF. The chain carries TRBV6-5 and TRBJ2-7, with 9 bases matching TRBD1. There are 17 residues in the CDR3. After removal of 0 bases from V and 1 base from J, the junction contained 7 bases not matched to a gene. Germline V CDR1 and CDR2: MNHEY, SVGAGI.

This clonotype appeared a single time. The V and J genes are TRBV3-1 and TRBJ2-7, with D perhaps assigned TRBD1 or TRBD2 (6 bases each). The V end lost 7 bases, the J end lost 2 bases, and 18 bases lay between the germline ends. The germline V gene encodes CDR1 LGHDT and CDR2 YNNKEL (reference sequence). The CDR3 spans 15 residues. The CDR3 reads CASNSGGEGAYEQYF. For the CDR3, the DNA is TGTGCCAGCAATTCCGGGGGCGAGGGGGCCTACGAGCAGTACTTC.

This clonotype showed up just a few times. The gene calls are TRBV7-9 and TRBJ2-3, with 10 bases that match TRBD2. Germline V gives CDR1 SEHNR, CDR2 FQNEAQ (reference sequence). Trimming at V came to 4 bases and at J to 4 bases, leaving 5 bases not matched to a gene. This CDR3 spans 15 amino acids. The CDR3 nucleotides read TGTGCCAGCAGCTATAGCGGGGGGCCGTCAGATACGCAGTATTTT. Residues: CASSYSGGPSDTQYF.

The V gene is TRBV18, the J gene TRBJ2-1; D uncertain. The length of the CDR3 is 12 residues. The V end lost 3 bases, the J end lost 8 bases, and 8 bases lay between the germline ends. From germline, CDR1 is KGHSH and CDR2 LQKENI. The CDR3 sequence is CASSPLLDEQFF. As DNA, the CDR3 is TGTGCCAGCTCACCCCTCCTTGATGAGCAGTTCTTC.

The V gene is TRBV6-2 or TRBV6-3, the J gene TRBJ2-1; TRBD2 is a possible D gene (6 bases). Germline lookup yields CDR1 MNHEY and CDR2 SVGEGT. This CDR3 is 15 amino acids long. The germline V and J ends were trimmed by 2 bases and 2 bases, with 10 bases remaining between them. The CDR3 protein is CASSYRRVPYNEQFF. As DNA, the CDR3 is TGTGCCAGCAGTTACAGGAGGGTTCCCTACAATGAGCAGTTCTTC.

This clonotype was seen once. The V gene is TRBV28, the J gene TRBJ1-5; 8 nucleotides line up with TRBD1. Germline trimming cut 5 bases from V and 6 bases from J; bases unmatched to any gene: 9. Germline assignment: CDR1 MDHEN and CDR2 SYDVKM. The CDR3 is made up of 15 amino acids. The CDR3 sequence is CASSPRGRGLQPQHF. The CDR3 DNA follows: TGTGCCAGCAGTCCCCGAGGCAGGGGGCTTCAGCCCCAGCATTTT. The variable domain in full, with the rest retrieved from reference TRBV28 and TRBJ1-5, is DVKVTQSSRYLVKRTGEKVFLECVQDMDHENMFWYRQDPGLGLRLIYFSYDVKMKEKGDIPEGYSVSREKKERFSLILESASTNQTSMYLCASSPRGRGLQPQHFGDGTRLSIL.

This chain uses TRBV29-1 with TRBJ2-3; a possible D gene is TRBD2 (6 bases). The CDR3 is made up of 14 amino acids. The V gene lost 5 bases and the J gene lost 1 base, with 13 bases spanning the gap. Germline V gene data show CDR1 as SQVTM and CDR2 as ANQGSEA. The CDR3 reads CSVRAGGGTDTQYF. The CDR3, as DNA: TGCAGCGTTCGAGCCGGCGGGGGCACAGATACGCAGTATTTT.

In DNA, the CDR3 is TGTGCCAGCAGGTCAAGACAGGGCGGGGCTGAAGCTTTCTTT. Encoded protein: CASRSRQGGAEAFF. The V and J genes are TRBV12-3 or TRBV12-4 and TRBJ1-1, with 7 bases fitting TRBD1. Germline trimming cut 6 bases from V and 6 bases from J; bases unmatched to any gene: 10. This CDR3 has 14 residues.

V usage is TRBV12-5 and J usage is TRBJ2-2; D is unclear. The V end lost 4 bases, the J end lost 4 bases, and 10 bases lay between the germline ends. The germline V gene has CDR1 LGHNT and CDR2 FRNRAP. CDR3 length: 14 amino acids. The CDR3 loop reads CASGWQVATGELFF. The CDR3 region has the DNA TGTGCTAGTGGTTGGCAAGTAGCCACCGGGGAGCTGTTTTTT.

This chain uses TRBV29-1 with TRBJ2-6, with D possibly matching TRBD2 (6 bases). CDR3 size: 15 residues. V lost 3 bases and J lost 2, with 11 bases in between. Germline V gene lookup returns CDR1 SQVTM and CDR2 ANQGSEA. The CDR3 reads CSVEGGGAGANVLTF. For the CDR3, the DNA is TGCAGCGTTGAGGGCGGAGGGGCTGGGGCCAACGTCCTGACTTTC. Using reference TRBV29-1 and TRBJ2-6 for the parts outside the CDR3, the full variable domain is SAVISQKPSRDICQRGTSLTIQCQVDSQVTMMFWYRQQPGQSLTLIATANQGSEATYESGFVIDKFPISRPNLTFSTLTVSNMSPEDSSIYLCSVEGGGAGANVLTFGAGSRLTVL.

This chain uses TRBV27 with TRBJ1-5; TRBD1 is a possible D gene (5 bases). The CDR3 runs 14 residues. CDR1 is MNHEY, CDR2 SMNVEV, per germline (reference sequence). Trimming took off 5 bases at V and 5 bases at J, with 13 bases between the two ends. The CDR3 bases are TGTGCCAGCAGTGGGGGGAGTGGATATCAGCCCCAGCATTTT. This sequence encodes CASSGGSGYQPQHF.

The chain couples TRBV9 to TRBJ1-1; possibly TRBD1 for D (5 bases). V was trimmed by 4 bases and J by 1 base, leaving 20 bases between them. The germline V gene has CDR1 SGDLS and CDR2 YYNGEE. The CDR3 has 17 residues. Written as DNA, the CDR3 is TGTGCCAGCAGCTTTCGCCCCCTGCAGGGACGGAACACTGAAGCTTTCTTT. Translated, it gives CASSFRPLQGRNTEAFF.

The rearrangement uses TRBV6-6 and TRBJ1-2, with D uncertain. The CDR3 loop spans 11 amino acids. CDR1 and CDR2 (germline): MNHNY, SVGAGI (reference sequence). Between the trimmed V and J ends, which lost 4 bases and 6 bases, there was a span of 6 bases. CDR3 region: CASSSPDGYTF. As DNA, the CDR3 is TGTGCCAGCAGTTCCCCCGATGGCTACACCTTC.

This chain joins TRBV5-1 and TRBJ1-5; 9 nucleotides match TRBD1. The CDR3 is made up of 15 amino acids. CDR1 is SGHRS and CDR2 is YFSETQ in the germline V gene. The V gene end was trimmed by 4 bases and the J gene end by 3 bases; junction bases not matched to a gene: 5. The CDR3 bases are TGCGCCAGCAGCCCGGACAGGGGCGCCAATCAGCCCCAGCATTTT. Translated, it gives CASSPDRGANQPQHF.

This sequence joins TRBV14 and TRBJ2-3; maybe TRBD1 (6 bases). The CDR3 contains 15 residues. The V and J ends lost 1 base and 5 bases respectively, with 13 bases between them. CDR1 and CDR2 (germline): SGHDN, FVKESK. DNA of the CDR3: TGTGCCAGCAGCCAAGTGTACAAGGGGGAAGATACGCAGTATTTT. This gives the protein CASSQVYKGEDTQYF.

This clonotype was picked up one time. V is TRBV19 and J is TRBJ2-3, with D hard to call. Germline V gene data show CDR1 as LNHDA and CDR2 as SQIVND (reference sequence). The V end lost 5 bases, the J end lost 4 bases, and 16 bases lay between the germline ends. This CDR3 is built from 15 residues. Here the CDR3 reads CASSWTSPPSDTQYF. The DNA of the CDR3 is TGTGCCAGTAGTTGGACCAGCCCCCCGTCAGATACGCAGTATTTT. Full variable domain (missing parts from reference TRBV19 and TRBJ2-3): DGGITQSPKYLFRKEGQNVTLSCEQNLNHDAMYWYRQDPGQGLRLIYYSQIVNDFQKGDIAEGYSVSREKKESFPLTVTSAQKNPTAFYLCASSWTSPPSDTQYFGPGTRLTVL.

The V call is TRBV12-3 or TRBV12-4, the J call TRBJ2-5, with D hard to call. The CDR3 consists of 15 residues. V shed 2 bases and J shed 2 bases, with 12 bases lying between them. CDR3 sequence reads: CASSLLGGQQETQYF. The CDR3 DNA sequence: TGTGCCAGCAGTTTACTCGGTGGGCAGCAAGAGACCCAGTACTTC.

The chain joins TRBV24-1 to TRBJ2-5; no firm D call. V was cut by 4 bases and J by 0 bases, with 5 bases left in between. The germline V gene has CDR1 KGHDR and CDR2 SFDVKD. CDR3 length: 13 amino acids. CDR3 in amino acids: CATSDLNQETQYF. CDR3 coding DNA: TGTGCCACCAGTGACCTTAACCAAGAGACCCAGTACTTC.

This chain connects TRBV20-1 to TRBJ2-2; 7 bases fit TRBD2. Germline V gives CDR1 DFQATT, CDR2 SNEGSKA (reference sequence). Losses at the gene ends were 3 bases for V and 4 bases for J; bases not matched to a gene: 2. The CDR3 runs to 13 residues. The CDR3 DNA follows: TGCAGTGCTAGGAGCGGGATCACCGGGGAGCTGTTTTTT. This sequence encodes CSARSGITGELFF.